This TCR beta chain is from a study of T cells in Graves' hyperthyroidism and ophthalmopathy. Study-level results: From stable hyperthyroidism, ophthalmopathy was set apart by a 13 V-J model.

The CDR3 has 15 amino acids. V shed 0 bases and J shed 5 bases, with 14 bases lying between them. Germline values: CDR1 SGDLS, CDR2 YYNGEE. Researchers amplified the TCR beta CDR3 regions from RNA transcripts. The study used the HTBI primer set for a first-round RT-PCR of the TCR CDR3. TCRdb independently ran MiXCR on the multiplex PCR reads; one entry per CDR3 protein. The sample yields hundreds of thousands of distinct CDR3 sequences, about 17% seen once. The table lists this clonotype with many counts. As yet, its antigen is unknown. The sequenced sample consisted of blood. J is TRBJ2-5 and V is TRBV9; perhaps TRBD2 as D (6 bases). The source of this sequence is a young woman with Graves' ophthalmopathy. Here the CDR3 reads CASSVGGILAETQYF. Written as DNA, the CDR3 is TGTGCCAGCAGCGTAGGGGGTATACTAGCCGAGACCCAGTACTTC. The full variable domain, completed using reference TRBV9 and TRBJ2-5, is DSGVTQTPKHLITATGQRVTLRCSPRSGDLSVYWYQQSLDQGLQFLIQYYNGEERAKGNILERFSAQQFPDLHSELNLSSLELGDSALYFCASSVGGILAETQYFGPGTRLLVL.